This T cell receptor beta chain emerged from a study of CD8+ T cells in alopecia areata. Findings of the study overall: Compared with normal scalp, lesional scalp had higher clonality and more expanded CD8+ clones.

After removal of 6 bases from V and 3 bases from J, the junction contained 3 bases not matched to a gene. Germline CDR1 SQVTM, CDR2 ANQGSEA. The CDR3 is made up of 14 amino acids. Sequencing relied on a cDNA template that was reverse transcribed from extracted RNA. Profiled with immunoSEQ multiplex PCR; TCRdb holds only in-frame clones, not every one. The sample lists approximately 31,000 clones, about 74% occurring once. On this clone itself: Antigen unknown.

Sequenced sample: NKG2D-low CD8+ T cells sorted from blood. The chain employs TRBV29-1 and TRBJ2-2; 11 bases match TRBD1. The TCR was taken from a human donor with alopecia areata. The chain's CDR3 is CSVWDRGDTGELFF. The CDR3, as DNA: TGCAGCGTGTGGGACAGGGGGGACACCGGGGAGCTGTTTTTT.